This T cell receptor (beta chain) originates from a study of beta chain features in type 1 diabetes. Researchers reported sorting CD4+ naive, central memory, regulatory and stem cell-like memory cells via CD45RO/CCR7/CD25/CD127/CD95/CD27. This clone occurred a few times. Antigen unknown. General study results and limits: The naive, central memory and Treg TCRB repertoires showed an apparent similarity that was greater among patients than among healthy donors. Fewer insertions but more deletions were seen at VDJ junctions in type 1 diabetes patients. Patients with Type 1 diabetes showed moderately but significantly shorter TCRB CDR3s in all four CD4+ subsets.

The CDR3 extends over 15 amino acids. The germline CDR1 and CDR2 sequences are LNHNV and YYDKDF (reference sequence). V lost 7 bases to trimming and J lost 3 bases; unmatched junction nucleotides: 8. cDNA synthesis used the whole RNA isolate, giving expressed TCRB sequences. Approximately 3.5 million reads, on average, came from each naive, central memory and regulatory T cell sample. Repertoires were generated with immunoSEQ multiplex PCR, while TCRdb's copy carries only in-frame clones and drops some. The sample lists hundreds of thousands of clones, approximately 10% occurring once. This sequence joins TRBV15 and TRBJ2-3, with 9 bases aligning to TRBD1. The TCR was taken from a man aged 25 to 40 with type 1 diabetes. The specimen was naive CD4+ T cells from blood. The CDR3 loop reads CATTSGQGYTDTQYF. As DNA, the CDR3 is TGTGCCACCACGTCGGGACAGGGTTATACAGATACGCAGTATTTT.